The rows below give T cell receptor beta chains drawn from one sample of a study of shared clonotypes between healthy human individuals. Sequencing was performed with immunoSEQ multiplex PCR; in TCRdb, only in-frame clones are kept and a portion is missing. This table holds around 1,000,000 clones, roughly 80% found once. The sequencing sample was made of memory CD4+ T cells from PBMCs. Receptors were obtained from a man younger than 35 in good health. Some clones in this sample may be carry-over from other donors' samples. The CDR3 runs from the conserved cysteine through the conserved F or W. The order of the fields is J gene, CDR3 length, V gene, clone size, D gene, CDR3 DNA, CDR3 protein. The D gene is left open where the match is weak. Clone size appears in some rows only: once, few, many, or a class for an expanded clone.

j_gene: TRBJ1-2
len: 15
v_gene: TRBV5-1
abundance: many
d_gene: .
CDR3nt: TGCGCCAGCAGTCCCGCAGGGTCGGAAGGATATGGCTACACCTTC
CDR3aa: CASSPAGSEGYGYTF

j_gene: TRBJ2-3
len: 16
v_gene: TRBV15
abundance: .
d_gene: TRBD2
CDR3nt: TGTGCCACCAGCGCAGCGGGAGACCAACCCAGTAATACGCAGTATTTT
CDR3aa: CATSAAGDQPSNTQYF

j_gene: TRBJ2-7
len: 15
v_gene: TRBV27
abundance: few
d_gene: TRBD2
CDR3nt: TGTGCCAGCAGTAAAGGGACTAGCGGGACCTACGAGCAGTACTTC
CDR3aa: CASSKGTSGTYEQYF

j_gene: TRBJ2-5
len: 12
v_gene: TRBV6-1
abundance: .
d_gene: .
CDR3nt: TGTGCCAGCTATACGGTGAGGGAGACCCAGTACTTC
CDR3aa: CASYTVRETQYF

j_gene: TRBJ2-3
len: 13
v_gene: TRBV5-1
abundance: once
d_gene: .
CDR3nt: TGCGCCAGCAGCTTGGATCTGACAGATACGCAGTATTTT
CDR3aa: CASSLDLTDTQYF

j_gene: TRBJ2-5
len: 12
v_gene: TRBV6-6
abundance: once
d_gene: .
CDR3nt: TGTGCCAGCAGTCAAGTGGGAGAGACCCAGTACTTC
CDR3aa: CASSQVGETQYF

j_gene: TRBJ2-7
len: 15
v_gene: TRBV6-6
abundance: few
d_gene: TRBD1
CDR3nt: TGTGCCAGCAGTTGGAGGGGACAGGGGGCGGGCGAGCAGTACTTC
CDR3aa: CASSWRGQGAGEQYF

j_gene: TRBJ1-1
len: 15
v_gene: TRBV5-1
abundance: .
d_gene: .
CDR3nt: TGCGCCAGCAGCCAAATAACAGTGACGAACACTGAAGCTTTCTTT
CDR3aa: CASSQITVTNTEAFF

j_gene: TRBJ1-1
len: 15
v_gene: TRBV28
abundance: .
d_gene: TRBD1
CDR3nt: TGTGCCAGCAGTTTCGGGACAGCAATGAACACTGAAGCTTTCTTT
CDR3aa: CASSFGTAMNTEAFF

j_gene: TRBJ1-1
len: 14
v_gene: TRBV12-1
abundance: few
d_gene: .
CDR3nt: TGTGCCAGCAGCTTTGCACACAGACAGGCTGAAGCTTTCTTT
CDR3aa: CASSFAHRQAEAFF

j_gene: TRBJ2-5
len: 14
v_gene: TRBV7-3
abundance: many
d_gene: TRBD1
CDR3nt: TGTGCCAGCAGCTCTGGGACAGGGGAAGAGACCCAGTACTTC
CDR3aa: CASSSGTGEETQYF

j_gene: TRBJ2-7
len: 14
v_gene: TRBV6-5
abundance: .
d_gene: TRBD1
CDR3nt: TGTGCCAGCAGGGGCCGGACAGGGGGCAGGGAGCAGTACTTC
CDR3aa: CASRGRTGGREQYF

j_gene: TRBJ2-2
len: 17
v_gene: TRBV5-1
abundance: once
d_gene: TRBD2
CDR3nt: TGCGCCAGCTCCCACCGGGGTAGCGGGAGGGAATCCGGGGAGCTGTTTTTT
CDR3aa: CASSHRGSGRESGELFF

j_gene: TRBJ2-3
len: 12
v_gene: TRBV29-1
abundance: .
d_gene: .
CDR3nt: TGCAGCGCGAGACCTAGCACAGATACGCAGTATTTT
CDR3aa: CSARPSTDTQYF

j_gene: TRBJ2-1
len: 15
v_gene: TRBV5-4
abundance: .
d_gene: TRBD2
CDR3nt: TGTGCCAGCAGCCCGGGACTAGCGGGTAACAATGAGCAGTTCTTC
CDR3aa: CASSPGLAGNNEQFF

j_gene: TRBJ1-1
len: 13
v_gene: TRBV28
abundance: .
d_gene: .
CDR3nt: TGTGCCAGCAGTTCCCACATGAACACTGAAGCTTTCTTT
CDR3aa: CASSSHMNTEAFF

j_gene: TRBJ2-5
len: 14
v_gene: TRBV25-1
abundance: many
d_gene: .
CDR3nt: TGTGCCAGCAGTGACCCATGGCAGGGAGAGACCCAGTACTTC
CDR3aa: CASSDPWQGETQYF

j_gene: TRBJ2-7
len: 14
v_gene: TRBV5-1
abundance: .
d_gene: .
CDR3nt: TGCGCCAGCAGCTTGGTCCCTGGAGTTGGCGAGCAGTACTTC
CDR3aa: CASSLVPGVGEQYF